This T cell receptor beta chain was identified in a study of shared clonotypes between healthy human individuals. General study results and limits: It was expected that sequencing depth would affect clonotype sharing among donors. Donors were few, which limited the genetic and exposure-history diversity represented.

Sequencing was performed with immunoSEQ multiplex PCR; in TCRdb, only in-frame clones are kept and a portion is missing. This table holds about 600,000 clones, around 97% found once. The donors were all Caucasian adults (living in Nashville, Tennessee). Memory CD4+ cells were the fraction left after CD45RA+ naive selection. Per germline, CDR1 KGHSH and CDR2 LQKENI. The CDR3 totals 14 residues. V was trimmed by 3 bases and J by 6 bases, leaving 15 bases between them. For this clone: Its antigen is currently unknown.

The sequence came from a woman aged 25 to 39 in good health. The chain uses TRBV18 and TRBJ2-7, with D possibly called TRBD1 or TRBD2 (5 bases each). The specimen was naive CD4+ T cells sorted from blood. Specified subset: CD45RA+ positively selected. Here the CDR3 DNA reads TGTGCCAGCTCACCGTATACCCTCGGGGCCGAGCAGTACTTC. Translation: CASSPYTLGAEQYF. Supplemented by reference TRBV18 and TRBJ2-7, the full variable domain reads NAGVMQNPRHLVRRRGQEARLRCSPMKGHSHVYWYRQLPEEGLKFMVYLQKENIIDESGMPKERFSAEFPKEGPSILRIQQVVRGDSAAYFCASSPYTLGAEQYFGPGTRLTVT.